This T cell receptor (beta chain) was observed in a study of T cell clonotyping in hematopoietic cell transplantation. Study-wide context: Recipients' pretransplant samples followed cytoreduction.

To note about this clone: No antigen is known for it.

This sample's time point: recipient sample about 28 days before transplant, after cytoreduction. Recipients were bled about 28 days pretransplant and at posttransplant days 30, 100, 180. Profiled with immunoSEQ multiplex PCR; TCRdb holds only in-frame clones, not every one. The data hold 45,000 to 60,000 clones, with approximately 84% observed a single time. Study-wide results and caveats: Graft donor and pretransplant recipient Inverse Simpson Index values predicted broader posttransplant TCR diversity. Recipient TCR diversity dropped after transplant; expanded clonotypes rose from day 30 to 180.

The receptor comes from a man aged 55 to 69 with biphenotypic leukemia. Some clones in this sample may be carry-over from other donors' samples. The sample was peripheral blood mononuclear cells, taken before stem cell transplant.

CDR3 sequence reads: CASSLGGYSNQPQHF. The CDR3 coding sequence is TGTGCCAGTAGTCTCGGGGGCTATAGCAATCAGCCCCAGCATTTT. The chain carries TRBV19 and TRBJ1-5, with D tentatively TRBD1 (6 bases). The germline V gene has CDR1 LNHDA and CDR2 SQIVND (reference sequence). V lost 5 bases and J 0 bases, leaving 11 bases between the germline ends. The CDR3 spans 15 residues.